The present TCR beta chain was sequenced within a study of T cell responses to AZD1222 COVID-19 vaccine. Findings of the study overall: The number of AZD1222 recipients seropositive at baseline was only five or six.

Produced via immunoSEQ multiplex PCR; TCRdb's table is partial and in-frame only. The sample lists some 36,000 clones, approximately 88% seen once, with roughly 7% in the top ten. Of note for this clone: As yet, its antigen is unknown.

The CDR3 sequence is 16 residues long. The J segment lost 3 bases and the V segment lost 4 bases, leaving 10 bases of the junction unmatched. CDR1 and CDR2 (germline): SGHKS, YYEKEE (reference sequence). The sample in question was peripheral blood, obtained on day 0 of AZD1222 vaccination. The clonotype was recovered from an adult in good health. The chain has TRBV5-5 and TRBJ2-3, with TRBD1 matching over 8 bases. The CDR3 region has the DNA TGTGCCAGCAGCCGAATCAACAGGGGGAAAACAGATACGCAGTATTTT. This encodes CASSRINRGKTDTQYF.